The rows below give T cell receptor beta chains drawn from one sample of a study of preoperative IRX-2 immunotherapy in early breast cancer. Sequencing was performed with immunoSEQ multiplex PCR; in TCRdb, only in-frame clones are kept and a portion is missing. The profile shows around 22,000 clones, 80% to 90% of them singletons. The sequencing here drew on tumor tissue, taken after IRX-2 immunotherapy. Source of these receptors: a human donor with breast cancer. Each CDR3 is given with its conserved first and last residue. D genes are given only for firm matches. Only part of the rows carry a size: once, few, many, or a class if the clone is expanded.

CDR3 DNA,CDR3 protein,clone size,V gene,D gene,J gene
TGTGCCAGCAGCTTACAGATCGTGAACACTGAAGCTTTCTTT,CASSLQIVNTEAFF,.,TRBV7-8,.,TRBJ1-1
TGTGCCAGCAGCCAATTCCCGATTCGCTCTGGAAACACCATATATTTT,CASSQFPIRSGNTIYF,.,TRBV14,.,TRBJ1-3
TGTGCCAGCAGACCCTTTCTAGGGACAGCCGACACTGAAGCTTTCTTT,CASRPFLGTADTEAFF,.,TRBV27,TRBD1,TRBJ1-1
TGCGCCAGCCGCAGGGACAGGGCTAACTATGGCTACACCTTC,CASRRDRANYGYTF,.,TRBV5-1,TRBD1,TRBJ1-2
TGCGCCAGCAGCTTGAGTACCGCGAGGGAGCAGTACTTC,CASSLSTAREQYF,.,TRBV5-1,.,TRBJ2-7
TGTGCCAGCAGCTTAGGAGTTGGTAGGGGCTACACCTTC,CASSLGVGRGYTF,once,TRBV11-3,.,TRBJ1-2
TGTGCCAGCAGGCCCGGGGTGAGCTCCTACAATGAGCAGTTCTTC,CASRPGVSSYNEQFF,.,TRBV11-2,.,TRBJ2-1
TGTGCCAGCAGCCAAGACGAGACTACCCAAGAGACCCAGTACTTC,CASSQDETTQETQYF,.,TRBV4-2,.,TRBJ2-5
TGCAGCGTTCGGTACGGAATGACAGATACGCAGTATTTT,CSVRYGMTDTQYF,.,TRBV29-1,.,TRBJ2-3
TGTGCCAGCAGTGGGGTCAGGGTCGACTATGGCTACACCTTC,CASSGVRVDYGYTF,.,TRBV6-1,.,TRBJ1-2
TGTGCCAGCAGTTTAGAGGAGATGGTGGGCAGGGGAGGGACTGAAGCTTTCTTT,CASSLEEMVGRGGTEAFF,.,TRBV28,.,TRBJ1-1
TGTGCCAGCAGCTCGGACGGACTTAGCAATCAGCCCCAGCATTTT,CASSSDGLSNQPQHF,.,TRBV7-8,.,TRBJ1-5
TGTGCCAGCAGCTTAGAGGTGGGAGGGCAGTTCTTC,CASSLEVGGQFF,.,TRBV11-2,.,TRBJ2-1
TGTGCCAGTATGGTGAGAGCGGTAGGGACTGAAGCTTTCTTT,CASMVRAVGTEAFF,once,TRBV27,.,TRBJ1-1
TGCGCCAGCAGCTTCGGACAGGGCTCTGGAAACACCATATATTTT,CASSFGQGSGNTIYF,.,TRBV5-1,TRBD1,TRBJ1-3
TGTGCCAGCAGCTTCCAGGGTAGAGAGACCCAGTACTTC,CASSFQGRETQYF,.,TRBV7-9,.,TRBJ2-5
TGTGCCAGCGGGCCCCGGGACAGGGGTAACATTCAGTACTTC,CASGPRDRGNIQYF,.,TRBV6-1,TRBD1,TRBJ2-4
TGTGCCAGCAGTACCGGGGTGGCCGGAAACACCATATATTTT,CASSTGVAGNTIYF,.,TRBV6-6,.,TRBJ1-3
TGTGCCAGCAGCTTAAGAGGTTCGCAGTCCTATTCACCCCTCCACTTT,CASSLRGSQSYSPLHF,.,TRBV11-2,.,TRBJ1-6
TGTGCCAGTAGATCGCTTAGGACTGAAGCTTTCTTT,CASRSLRTEAFF,.,TRBV19,.,TRBJ1-1
TGTGCCAGTAGTTCTGGGACAGGGGGCGGTGGCTACACCTTC,CASSSGTGGGGYTF,.,TRBV19,TRBD1,TRBJ1-2
TGCGCCAGCAGCTTGGTAGGGGCGCGCGACACCGGGGAGCTGTTTTTT,CASSLVGARDTGELFF,.,TRBV5-1,.,TRBJ2-2
TGTGCCAGCAGCGCTGGACAGGGGGGTTCACCCCTCCACTTT,CASSAGQGGSPLHF,.,TRBV7-6,TRBD1,TRBJ1-6
TGTGCCAGCAGCTTAGGGGGTGCGCGTTACACTGAAGCTTTCTTT,CASSLGGARYTEAFF,few,TRBV11-1,.,TRBJ1-1
TGTGCCAGCAGCTTAGGGGAGGGATACGAGCAGTACTTC,CASSLGEGYEQYF,.,TRBV11-3,TRBD2,TRBJ2-7
TGTGCCAGCAGCCCCCGGACAGGTATTATGGAGACCCAGTACTTC,CASSPRTGIMETQYF,.,TRBV7-8,TRBD1,TRBJ2-5
TGTGCCAGCTCACGCGCGGGGAGCACAGATACGCAGTATTTT,CASSRAGSTDTQYF,.,TRBV7-9,.,TRBJ2-3
TGTGCCAGCAGTAATACGGGAATCGACTATGGCTACACCTTC,CASSNTGIDYGYTF,.,TRBV6-5,.,TRBJ1-2
TGCGCCAGCAGCTTCGGACAGACTGAAGCTTTCTTT,CASSFGQTEAFF,.,TRBV10-1,.,TRBJ1-1
TGTGCCAGCAGCTCCCGACAGGGAGGTGGCTACACCTTC,CASSSRQGGGYTF,.,TRBV11-2,TRBD1,TRBJ1-2
TGTGCCAGCAGCTTGGGTGGGACAGGAGGCAACTTC,CASSLGGTGGNF,.,TRBV5-6,TRBD1,TRBJ2-7
TGTGCCAGCAGCCCGACAGTAGCGGAGACCCAGTACTTC,CASSPTVAETQYF,.,TRBV5-4,.,TRBJ2-5
TGTGCCAGCTCACCGGGGGGGCTTTACTCACCCCTCCACTTT,CASSPGGLYSPLHF,.,TRBV18,.,TRBJ1-6
TGCGCCAGCAGATCAGGGGGCAATGAGCAGTTCTTC,CASRSGGNEQFF,once,TRBV10-2,TRBD1,TRBJ2-1
TGCAGTGCTAGAGATGGGCCCAGGGACGCCTTC,CSARDGPRDAF,.,TRBV20-1,.,TRBJ1-2
TGTGCCAGGGGGCAGGGGGCAAATCAGCCCCAGCATTTT,CARGQGANQPQHF,.,TRBV19,TRBD1,TRBJ1-5
TGTGCCAGTAAAGGGCCACTCTACGAGCAGTACTTC,CASKGPLYEQYF,.,TRBV19,.,TRBJ2-7
TGTGCCATCAGTGAGGAAGCAATGTACGAGCAGTACTTC,CAISEEAMYEQYF,.,TRBV10-3,.,TRBJ2-7
TGTGCCAGCAGTAAACAGGGGTGGGCCCAAGAGACCCAGTACTTC,CASSKQGWAQETQYF,.,TRBV7-6,TRBD1,TRBJ2-5
TGCAGCGTCCCCGGTGGGACGGCCATGAACACTGAAGCTTTCTTT,CSVPGGTAMNTEAFF,.,TRBV29-1,.,TRBJ1-1
TGTGCCAGCAGTGAAGACAGGGTTATTGCTGAAGCTTTCTTT,CASSEDRVIAEAFF,.,TRBV2,.,TRBJ1-1
TGTGCCAGCAGCCAAGGGACTAGCTCAGATACGCAGTATTTT,CASSQGTSSDTQYF,.,TRBV4-2,TRBD2,TRBJ2-3
TGTGCCAGCACCCCCTGGGTGGGGGGCGACGGCAATCAGCCCCAGCATTTT,CASTPWVGGDGNQPQHF,.,TRBV28,.,TRBJ1-5
TGTGCCAGCAGTTCAGGGATTTCACCCCTCCACTTT,CASSSGISPLHF,.,TRBV27,.,TRBJ1-6
TGTGCCAGCAGTTACTCGAGCGACTCCTACAATGAGCAGTTCTTC,CASSYSSDSYNEQFF,.,TRBV6-6,.,TRBJ2-1
TGTGCCAGTAGTATACCGACAGGAAACTATGGCTACACCTTC,CASSIPTGNYGYTF,once,TRBV19,.,TRBJ1-2
TGTGCCAGCAGCTTAGGACTAGCGGGGTCCGGGTCTAGCACAGATACGCAGTATTTT,CASSLGLAGSGSSTDTQYF,.,TRBV7-3,TRBD2,TRBJ2-3
TGTGCCAGTAGTATGTACAGGGATCCCACCGGGGAGCTGTTTTTT,CASSMYRDPTGELFF,.,TRBV19,.,TRBJ2-2
TGCGCCAGCAGCTTGGATGGACAGGGTCTATCGAACACCGGGGAGCTGTTTTTT,CASSLDGQGLSNTGELFF,.,TRBV5-1,TRBD1,TRBJ2-2
TGTGCCAGCAGCGAAGGACAGGTTTCTAACACCGGGGAGCTGTTTTTT,CASSEGQVSNTGELFF,medium-sized,TRBV9,TRBD1,TRBJ2-2
TGCGCCAGCAGCGAGCCCCGGGACAGGGGGAATGACATTCAGTACTTC,CASSEPRDRGNDIQYF,once,TRBV10-1,TRBD1,TRBJ2-4
TGTGCCAGTAGCCCGACAGGGTACACAGATACGCAGTATTTT,CASSPTGYTDTQYF,few,TRBV19,TRBD1,TRBJ2-3
TGTGCCAGCAGCGACGCGGGGCTGATGAACACTGAAGCTTTCTTT,CASSDAGLMNTEAFF,.,TRBV7-9,.,TRBJ1-1
TGTGCCAGCAGCTTGGTGGGAAGGGATTCACCCCTCCACTTT,CASSLVGRDSPLHF,.,TRBV5-4,.,TRBJ1-6
TGTGCCAGCAGCCAACTCGGGGTTGACTATGGCTACACCTTC,CASSQLGVDYGYTF,once,TRBV9,.,TRBJ1-2